A selection of T cell receptor beta chains follows, all from one sample in a study of blood T cell repertoires in COVID-19. Measured with immunoSEQ multiplex PCR; TCRdb has only the in-frame clones, and not every one. Of about 300,000 clones listed, 75% to 90% are singletons. The sequenced material came from PBMCs or T cells enriched from blood (not recorded which). These receptors were obtained from a woman aged 30 to 39 who had been exposed to COVID-19. The conserved cysteine and the conserved F or W are not part of the CDR3 here.

TRBV11-3	ASSLRGQGGT
TRBV7-8	ASSLASGLRVTGELF
TRBV18	ASSPLQGVSEQY
TRBV6-4	ASSDSGTGGTGGYT
TRBV9	ASSANVAGPAETQY
TRBV6-4	ASSDPTANEKLF
TRBV7-8	ASTSELANTGELF
TRBV2	ASSPDRGVPRETQY
TRBV6-2/TRBV6-3	ASSYVWASGGYEQY
TRBV2	ASSQGSLQPQH
TRBV13	ASSYGQGHYEQY
TRBV5-6	ASSLGRYNYGYT
TRBV7-3	ASSLSGPGKEQY
TRBV28	ASSSNPSEIVNEQF
TRBV19	ASQTVRAGNTEAF
TRBV10-3	AISGSLNEQF
TRBV28	AAKTGGNGNTIY
TRBV11-3	ASSLSGEGSPLH
TRBV6-5	ASSYQGRDFGNTIY
TRBV5-1	ASSAGQGEETQY
TRBV3-1/TRBV3-2	ASSQDTAGNSYEQY
TRBV4-2	ASSQGRSLIYEQY
TRBV24-1	ATSEQGNYGYT
TRBV2	ASILGENSPLH
TRBV10-3	ATTSGGASSYNEQF
TRBV27	ASSLRGGQGLNTGELF
TRBV2	ASTATSLNTQY
TRBV30	AWSEGQGSEQF
TRBV10-3	ATWGDMNTEAF
TRBV28	ASFSSGYT
TRBV30	AWESGSVGEKLF
TRBV12-3/TRBV12-4	ASSLTEGNTIY
TRBV2	ASRETESYGYT
TRBV5-3	ARSLENLYEQF
TRBV6-1	ASSEFGVTNEKLF
TRBV29-1	SVRRAYGYT
TRBV3-1/TRBV3-2	ASSQVYTGLSDLYNSPLH
TRBV18	ASSPRLVAGVNTGELF
TRBV28	ASTQNRGYTEAF
TRBV25-1	ASSPSGRMAF
TRBV28	ASKPIANYGYT
TRBV28	ASRPYTGQGAANVLT
TRBV4-3	ASSQNPGPTYEQY
TRBV5-4	ASRLDRADLRGYT